This T cell receptor beta chain originates from a study of T cell repertoires in cytomegalovirus infection. Overall study: Both recently identified HLA-C-restricted and well-studied HLA-B-restricted CMV epitopes were used in the study. Signatures in public TCR beta sequences pointed to both CMV infection and matching HLA type. Whole-study results and caveats: CMV-specific HLA-C-restricted TCR beta clonotypes dominated the ex vivo response. The cumulative frequency of public TCR beta families identified carriers of CMV plus the relevant HLA.

TCRdb independently ran MiXCR on the reads; one entry per CDR3 protein. The data hold about 920,000 distinct CDR3 sequences, with around a third observed a single time. CDR1 and CDR2 (germline): LGHNT, FRNRAP. The CDR3 sequence is 14 residues long. Trimming took 7 bases from V and 4 from J; bases not matched to a gene: 7. This clonotype was detected only a few times. The antigen remains unidentified. The rearrangement joins TRBV12-5 to TRBJ1-5, with 7 bases identical to TRBD1. The sequencing used cultured CD8+ T cells from PBMCs, collected from culture after CMV antigen stimulation. The TCR was taken from a human donor in good health (CMV status not recorded). Some clones in this sample may be carry-over from other donors' samples. DNA of the CDR3: TGTGCTAGTGCAGGGGGGGGCTCTAATCAGCCCCAGCATTTT. It translates to CASAGGGSNQPQHF. Variable domain in full (rest from reference TRBV12-5 and TRBJ1-5): DARVTQTPRHKVTEMGQEVTMRCQPILGHNTVFWYRQTMMQGLELLAYFRNRAPLDDSGMPKDRFSAEMPDATLATLKIQPSEPRDSAVYFCASAGGGSNQPQHFGDGTRLSIL.